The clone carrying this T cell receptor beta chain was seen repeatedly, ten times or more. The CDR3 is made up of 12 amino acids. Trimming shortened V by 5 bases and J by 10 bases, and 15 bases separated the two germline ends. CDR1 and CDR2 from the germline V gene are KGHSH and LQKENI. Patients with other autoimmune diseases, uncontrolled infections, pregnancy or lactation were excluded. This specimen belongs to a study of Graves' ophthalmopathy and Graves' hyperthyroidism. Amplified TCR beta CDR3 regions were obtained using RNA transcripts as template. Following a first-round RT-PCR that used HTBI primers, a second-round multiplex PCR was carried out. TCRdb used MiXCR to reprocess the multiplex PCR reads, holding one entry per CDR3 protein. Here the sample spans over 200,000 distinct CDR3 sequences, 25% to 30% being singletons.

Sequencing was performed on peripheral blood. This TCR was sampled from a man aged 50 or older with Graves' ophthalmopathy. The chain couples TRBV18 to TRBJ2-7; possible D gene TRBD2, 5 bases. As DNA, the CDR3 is TGTGCCAGCTCAACTGACGGGGAAGGTCAGTACTTC. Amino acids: CASSTDGEGQYF. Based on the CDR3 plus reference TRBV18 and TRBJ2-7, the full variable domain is NAGVMQNPRHLVRRRGQEARLRCSPMKGHSHVYWYRQLPEEGLKFMVYLQKENIIDESGMPKERFSAEFPKEGPSILRIQQVVRGDSAAYFCASSTDGEGQYFGPGTRLTVT.